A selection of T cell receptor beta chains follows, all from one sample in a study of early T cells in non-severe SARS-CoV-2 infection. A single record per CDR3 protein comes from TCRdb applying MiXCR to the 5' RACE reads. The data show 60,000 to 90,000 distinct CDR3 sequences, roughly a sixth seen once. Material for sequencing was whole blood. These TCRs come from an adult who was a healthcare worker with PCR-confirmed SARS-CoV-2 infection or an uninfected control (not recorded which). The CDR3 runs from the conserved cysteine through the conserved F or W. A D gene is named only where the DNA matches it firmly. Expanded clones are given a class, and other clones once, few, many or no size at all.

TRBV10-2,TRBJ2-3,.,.,CASSEGQGMHTQYF,TGCGCCAGCAGTGAAGGGCAGGGTATGCATACGCAGTATTTT
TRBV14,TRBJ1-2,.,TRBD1,CASSHSGTGVHGYTF,TGTGCCAGCAGCCATTCCGGGACAGGGGTCCATGGCTACACCTTC
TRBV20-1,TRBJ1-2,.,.,CSARDPGSAVNYGYTF,TGCAGTGCTAGAGATCCGGGGAGTGCAGTCAACTATGGCTACACCTTC
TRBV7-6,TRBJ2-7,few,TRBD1,CASSPGTEAGEQYF,TGTGCCAGCAGCCCCGGGACAGAAGCCGGCGAGCAGTACTTC
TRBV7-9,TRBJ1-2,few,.,CASSPIVNYGYTF,TGTGCCAGCAGCCCAATAGTTAACTATGGCTACACCTTC
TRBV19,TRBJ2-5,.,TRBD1,CASSIRTGGTETQYF,TGTGCCAGTAGCATACGGACAGGGGGCACAGAGACCCAGTACTTC
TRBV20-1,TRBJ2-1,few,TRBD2,CSAPQGLEHNEQFF,TGCAGTGCCCCCCAGGGACTAGAGCACAATGAGCAGTTCTTC
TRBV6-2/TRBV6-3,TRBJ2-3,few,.,CASSYSRAGGVPGTDTQYF,TGTGCCAGCAGTTACTCCCGAGCCGGGGGAGTTCCGGGCACAGATACGCAGTATTTT
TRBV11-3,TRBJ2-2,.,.,CASSPPGHTNTGELFF,TGTGCCAGCAGCCCCCCGGGACATACGAACACCGGGGAGCTGTTTTTT
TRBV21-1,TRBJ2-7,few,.,CASNSPTGEGEQYF,TGTGCCAGCAACTCCCCGACAGGGGAAGGCGAGCAGTACTTC
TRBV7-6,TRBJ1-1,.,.,CASSRASFFTEAFF,TGTGCCAGCAGCCGGGCCTCCTTTTTTACCGAAGCTTTCTTT
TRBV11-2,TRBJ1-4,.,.,CASSGGHPNEKLFF,TGTGCCAGCAGCGGGGGACACCCTAATGAAAAACTGTTTTTT
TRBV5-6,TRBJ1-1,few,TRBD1,CASSYGTELEAFF,TGTGCCAGCAGTTATGGGACAGAGCTTGAAGCTTTCTTT
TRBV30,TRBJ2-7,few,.,CAWSVTGPGYEQYF,TGTGCCTGGAGTGTGACAGGCCCCGGCTACGAGCAGTACTTC
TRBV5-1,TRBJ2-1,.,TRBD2,CASSLPLASYNEQFF,TGCGCCAGCAGCCTCCCACTAGCGTCCTACAATGAGCAGTTCTTC
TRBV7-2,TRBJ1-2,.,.,CASRLTGAEGYTF,TGTGCCAGCAGGCTGACGGGGGCAGAGGGCTACACCTTC
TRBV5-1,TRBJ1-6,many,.,CASSLGGTDVGYSPLHF,TGCGCCAGCAGCTTGGGAGGGACCGACGTCGGGTATTCACCCCTCCACTTT
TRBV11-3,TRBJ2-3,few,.,CASSLFTESDTQYF,TGTGCCAGCAGCTTATTTACGGAGTCAGATACGCAGTATTTT
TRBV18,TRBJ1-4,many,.,CASSPGGVTNEKLFF,TGTGCCAGCTCACCCGGGGGCGTAACTAATGAAAAACTGTTTTTT
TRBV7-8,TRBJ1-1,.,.,CASSFAYENTEAFF,TGTGCCAGCAGCTTCGCGTACGAAAACACTGAAGCTTTCTTT
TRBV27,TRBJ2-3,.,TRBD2,CASSSAFSGAVGTQYF,TGTGCCAGCAGTTCCGCCTTTAGCGGGGCCGTAGGTACGCAGTATTTT
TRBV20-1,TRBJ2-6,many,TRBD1,CSARTGQGSAGANVLTF,TGCAGTGCTAGAACCGGACAGGGGAGTGCTGGGGCCAACGTCCTGACTTTC
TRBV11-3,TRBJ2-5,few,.,CASSRLPVGHEETQYF,TGTGCCAGCAGCCGGCTCCCGGTGGGGCACGAGGAGACCCAGTACTTC
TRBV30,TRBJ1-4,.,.,CAWSVPSLTREKLFF,TGTGCCTGGAGTGTACCAAGCCTCACACGGGAAAAACTGTTTTTT
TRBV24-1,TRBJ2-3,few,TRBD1,CATRGTGSDTQYF,TGTGCCACCAGGGGGACAGGGTCTGATACGCAGTATTTT
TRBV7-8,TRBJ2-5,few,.,CASSLAGVLGETQYF,TGTGCCAGCAGCTTAGCGGGAGTGTTGGGGGAGACCCAGTACTTC
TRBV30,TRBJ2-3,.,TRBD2,CAWSVLRTSGRHTDTQYF,TGTGCCTGGAGTGTACTGCGGACTAGCGGGAGGCACACAGATACGCAGTATTTT
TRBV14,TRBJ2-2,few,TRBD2,CASSQVGREYTGELFF,TGTGCCAGCAGCCAAGTAGGGCGGGAGTACACCGGGGAGCTGTTTTTT
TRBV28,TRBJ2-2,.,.,CASSRGGAANTGELFF,TGTGCCAGCAGCCGAGGGGGAGCGGCGAACACCGGGGAGCTGTTTTTT
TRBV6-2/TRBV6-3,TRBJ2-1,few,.,CASSYPGGPSYNEQFF,TGTGCCAGCAGTTATCCGGGGGGCCCTTCCTACAATGAGCAGTTCTTC
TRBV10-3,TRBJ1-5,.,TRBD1,CAISDDRGFSNQPQHF,TGTGCCATCAGTGATGACAGGGGATTTAGCAATCAGCCCCAGCATTTT
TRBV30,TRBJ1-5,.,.,CAWSQSFGNQPQHF,TGTGCCTGGAGTCAAAGTTTCGGCAATCAGCCCCAGCATTTT
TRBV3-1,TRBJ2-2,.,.,CASSRVGGMNTGELFF,TGTGCCAGCAGCCGAGTGGGCGGAATGAACACCGGGGAGCTGTTTTTT
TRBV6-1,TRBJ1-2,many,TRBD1,CASRGDRYYYGYTF,TGTGCCAGCAGGGGGGACAGGTATTACTATGGCTACACCTTC
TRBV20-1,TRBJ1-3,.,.,CSAREVGNTIYF,TGCAGTGCTAGAGAAGTCGGAAACACCATATATTTT
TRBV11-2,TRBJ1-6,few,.,CASSSTGMTPLHF,TGTGCCAGCAGCTCTACAGGGATGACACCCCTCCACTTT
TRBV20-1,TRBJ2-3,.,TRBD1,CSASADREPTDTQYF,TGCAGTGCTAGTGCCGACAGGGAACCCACAGATACGCAGTATTTT
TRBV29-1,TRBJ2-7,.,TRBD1,CSVEDTSTGGLYEQYF,TGCAGCGTTGAAGATACCAGCACAGGGGGACTCTACGAGCAGTACTTC
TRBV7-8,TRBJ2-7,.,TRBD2,CASSPRERGGSEQYF,TGTGCCAGCAGCCCTCGCGAGCGGGGTGGATCGGAGCAGTACTTC
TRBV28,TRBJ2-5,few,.,CASSLRLAGETQYF,TGTGCCAGCAGTTTACGGCTGGCTGGGGAGACCCAGTACTTC
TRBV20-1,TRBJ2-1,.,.,CSARSGDSGSYNEQFF,TGCAGTGCTAGATCAGGGGACTCTGGCTCCTACAATGAGCAGTTCTTC
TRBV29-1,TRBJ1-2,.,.,CSSTEGYGYTF,TGCAGCTCCACCGAGGGGTATGGCTACACCTTC
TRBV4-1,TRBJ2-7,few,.,CASSQDREVKGYSYEQYF,TGCGCCAGCAGCCAAGACCGTGAGGTAAAAGGGTACAGCTACGAGCAGTACTTC
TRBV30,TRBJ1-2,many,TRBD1,CAWSVDREYGYTF,TGTGCCTGGAGTGTAGACAGGGAGTATGGCTACACCTTC
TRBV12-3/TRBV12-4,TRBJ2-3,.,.,CASSLSLRDTQYF,TGTGCCAGCAGTTTGTCTCTTAGGGATACGCAGTATTTT
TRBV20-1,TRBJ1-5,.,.,CSARGERGRVNQPQHF,TGCAGTGCTAGAGGGGAGCGGGGCAGGGTCAATCAGCCCCAGCATTTT
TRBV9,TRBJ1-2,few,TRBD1,CASSIHGTGDGYTF,TGTGCCAGCAGCATACACGGGACAGGGGATGGCTACACCTTC
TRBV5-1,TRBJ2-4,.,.,CASSLGNRETKNIQYF,TGCGCCAGCAGCCTGGGGAACAGGGAGACCAAAAACATTCAGTACTTC